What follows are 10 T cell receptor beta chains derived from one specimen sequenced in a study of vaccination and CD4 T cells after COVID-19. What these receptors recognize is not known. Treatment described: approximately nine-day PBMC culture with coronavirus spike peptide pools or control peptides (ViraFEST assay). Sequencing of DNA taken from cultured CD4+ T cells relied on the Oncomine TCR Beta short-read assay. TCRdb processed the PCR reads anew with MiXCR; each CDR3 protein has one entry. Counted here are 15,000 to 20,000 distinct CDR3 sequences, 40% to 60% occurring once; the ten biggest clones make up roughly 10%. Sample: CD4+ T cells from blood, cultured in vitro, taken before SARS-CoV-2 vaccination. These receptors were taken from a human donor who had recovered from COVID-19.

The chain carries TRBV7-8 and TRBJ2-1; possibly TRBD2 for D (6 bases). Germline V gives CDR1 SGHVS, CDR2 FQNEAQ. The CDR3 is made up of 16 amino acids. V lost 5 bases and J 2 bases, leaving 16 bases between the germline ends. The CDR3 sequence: CASSPLVGRTYNEQFF. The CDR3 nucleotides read TGTGCCAGCAGCCCCCTTGTCGGGAGAACCTACAATGAGCAGTTCTTC.

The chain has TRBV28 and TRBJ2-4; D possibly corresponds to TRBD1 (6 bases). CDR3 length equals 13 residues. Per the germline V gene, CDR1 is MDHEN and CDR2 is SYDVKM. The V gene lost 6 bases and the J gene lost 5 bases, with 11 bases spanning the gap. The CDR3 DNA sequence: TGTGCCAGCAGGGGGGCAGGGGAAAACATTCAGTACTTC. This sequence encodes CASRGAGENIQYF.

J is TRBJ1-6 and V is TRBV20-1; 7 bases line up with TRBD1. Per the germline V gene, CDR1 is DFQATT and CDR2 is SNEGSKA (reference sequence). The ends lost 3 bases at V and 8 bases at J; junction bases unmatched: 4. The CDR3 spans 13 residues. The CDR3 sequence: CSARGDRDSPLHF. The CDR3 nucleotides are TGCAGTGCTAGGGGCGACAGGGATTCACCCCTCCACTTT.

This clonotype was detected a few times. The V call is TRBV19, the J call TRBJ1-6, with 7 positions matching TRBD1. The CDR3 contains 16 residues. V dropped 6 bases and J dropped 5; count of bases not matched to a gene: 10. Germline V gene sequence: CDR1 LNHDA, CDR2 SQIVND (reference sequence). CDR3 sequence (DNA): TGTGCCAGTAGGACGACAGGGATCAGGGATAATTCACCCCTCCACTTT. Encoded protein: CASRTTGIRDNSPLHF.

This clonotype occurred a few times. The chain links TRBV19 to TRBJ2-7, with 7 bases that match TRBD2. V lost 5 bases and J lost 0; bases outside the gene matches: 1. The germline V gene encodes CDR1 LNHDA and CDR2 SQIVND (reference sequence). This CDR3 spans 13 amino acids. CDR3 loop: CASSGGDSYEQYF. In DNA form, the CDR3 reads TGTGCCAGTAGTGGGGGGGACTCCTACGAGCAGTACTTC.

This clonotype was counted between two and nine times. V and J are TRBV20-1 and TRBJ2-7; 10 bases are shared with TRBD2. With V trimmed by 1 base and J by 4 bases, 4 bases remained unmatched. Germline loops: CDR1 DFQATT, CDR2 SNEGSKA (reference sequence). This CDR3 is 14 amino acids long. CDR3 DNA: TGCAGTGCTAGAGCGAGCGGGAGGGGGTACGAGCAGTACTTC. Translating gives CSARASGRGYEQYF.

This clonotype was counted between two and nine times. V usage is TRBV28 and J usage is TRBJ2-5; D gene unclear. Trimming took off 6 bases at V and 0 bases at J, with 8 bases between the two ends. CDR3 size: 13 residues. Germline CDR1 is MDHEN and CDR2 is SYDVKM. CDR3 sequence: CASSQQNQETQYF. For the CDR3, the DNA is TGTGCCAGCAGCCAACAGAACCAAGAGACCCAGTACTTC.

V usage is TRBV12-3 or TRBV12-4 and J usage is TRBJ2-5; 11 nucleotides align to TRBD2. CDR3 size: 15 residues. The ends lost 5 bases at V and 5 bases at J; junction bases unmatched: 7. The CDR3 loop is CASSPRLAGIETQYF. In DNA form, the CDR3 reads TGTGCCAGCAGTCCCCGACTAGCGGGAATCGAGACCCAGTACTTC.

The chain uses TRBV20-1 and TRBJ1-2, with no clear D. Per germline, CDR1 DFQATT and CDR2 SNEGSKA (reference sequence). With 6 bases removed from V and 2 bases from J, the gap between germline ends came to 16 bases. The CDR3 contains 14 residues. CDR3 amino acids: CSAGRLGTNYGYTF. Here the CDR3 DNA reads TGCAGTGCAGGGCGCTTGGGAACCAACTATGGCTACACCTTC.

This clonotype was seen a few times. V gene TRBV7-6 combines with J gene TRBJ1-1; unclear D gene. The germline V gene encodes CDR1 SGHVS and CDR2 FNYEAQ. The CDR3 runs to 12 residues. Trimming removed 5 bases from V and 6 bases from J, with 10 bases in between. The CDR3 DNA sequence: TGTGCCAGCAGCCGGAAAGGCTCTGAAGCTTTCTTT. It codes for CASSRKGSEAFF.